A selection of T cell receptor beta chains follows, all from one sample in a study of blood T cell repertoires in COVID-19. Repertoires were generated with immunoSEQ multiplex PCR, while TCRdb's copy carries only in-frame clones and drops some. Of 150,000 to 180,000 clones in the sample, around 79% were seen once. Sequenced sample: peripheral blood. The source is a man older than 75 with acute or convalescent COVID-19. The CDR3 runs from the conserved cysteine through the conserved F or W. The D gene is left open where the match is weak. Clone size is not always given. Where it is, it says once, few, many or a class for expanded clones.

TRBV5-1	TRBJ1-1	TRBD1	NA	TGCGCCAGCAGCGGCGGGACAGGGGGCACTGAAGCTTTCTTT	CASSGGTGGTEAFF
TRBV6-1	TRBJ1-4	NA	once	TGTGCCAGCAGTGCCGGGACAAGTTCCGCAACTAATGAAAAACTGTTTTTT	CASSAGTSSATNEKLFF
TRBV19	TRBJ2-5	TRBD1	NA	TGTGCCAGTCGAGGACAGGGGCCTTCAGAGGAGACCCAGTACTTC	CASRGQGPSEETQYF
TRBV6-5	TRBJ1-2	TRBD1	NA	TGTGCCAGCCGGGCAGGGGGCGACTATGGCTACACCTTC	CASRAGGDYGYTF
TRBV24-1	TRBJ2-3	NA	NA	TGTGCCACCAGCTTAGTCGGGGGAGCAGATACGCAGTATTTT	CATSLVGGADTQYF
TRBV7-9	TRBJ2-1	NA	NA	TGTGCCAGCAGCTCCTCACGCGGGGTCTATGACGGGCAGTTCTTC	CASSSSRGVYDGQFF
TRBV19	TRBJ1-2	TRBD1	NA	TGTGCCAGTACTCCGGACAGGAACGCTAACTATGGCTACACCTTC	CASTPDRNANYGYTF
TRBV11-2	TRBJ2-2	NA	many	TGTGCCAGCAGCTTAGGACTGGCGGGGACCCGGGGCGGGGAGCTGTTTTTT	CASSLGLAGTRGGELFF
TRBV4-2	TRBJ1-6	TRBD1	NA	TGTGCCAGCAGCCAAGATCACGCGACAGGGCGGATTTCACCCCTCCACTTT	CASSQDHATGRISPLHF
TRBV5-6	TRBJ2-7	TRBD2	NA	TGTGCCAGCAGCTTTCGGACTAGCGGGGGCTACGAGCAGTACTTC	CASSFRTSGGYEQYF
TRBV24-1	TRBJ2-5	TRBD1	NA	TGTGCCACCAGTGATGCGAGGGGACAGGGACCTCAAGAGACCCAGTACTTC	CATSDARGQGPQETQYF
TRBV11-3	TRBJ2-3	NA	once	TGTGCCAGCAGCTCCCCCCAGGTGACAGATACGCAGTATTTT	CASSSPQVTDTQYF
TRBV6-5	TRBJ1-1	NA	NA	TGTGCCAGCAGTCCCTACAGCACCGTGAACACTGAAGCTTTCTTT	CASSPYSTVNTEAFF
TRBV2	TRBJ1-5	TRBD1	once	TGTGCCAGCAGGACAGGGGGCCGTGGGCCCCAGCATTTT	CASRTGGRGPQHF
TRBV7-2	TRBJ1-1	TRBD1	few	TGTGCCAGCAGTTATCAGGGGGGAATGGACACTGAAGCTTTCTTT	CASSYQGGMDTEAFF
TRBV27	TRBJ2-3	TRBD2	NA	TGTGCCAGCAGTTCCTCCGGGACTAGCAACGGGGGCACAGATACGCAGTATTTT	CASSSSGTSNGGTDTQYF
TRBV11-2	TRBJ1-1	TRBD1	NA	TGTGCCAGCAGCACGGACAGGGGATCGAACACTGAAGCTTTCTTT	CASSTDRGSNTEAFF
TRBV6-6	TRBJ1-6	NA	NA	TGTGCCAGCAGTTACTCTGACAGCAACTCACCCCTCCACTTT	CASSYSDSNSPLHF
TRBV24-1	TRBJ2-1	TRBD2	NA	TGTGCCACCAGTGAACCAGCGGGGGGGCAGAATGAGCAGTTCTTC	CATSEPAGGQNEQFF
TRBV7-2	TRBJ2-2	TRBD1	NA	TGTGCCAGCAGCTTAGCACCGGGACAGGACACCGGGGAGCTGTTTTTT	CASSLAPGQDTGELFF
TRBV6-1	TRBJ1-4	TRBD1	NA	TGTGCCAGCAGTGAATCTATGGGACAGGGTTCAGCAACTCGGGTTTTT	CASSESMGQGSATRVF
TRBV2	TRBJ2-5	TRBD1	once	TGTGCCCTGGGACAGGCCCAAGAGACCCAGTACTTC	CALGQAQETQYF
TRBV7-9	TRBJ2-3	NA	once	TGTGCCAGCAGCTTAGGATTACGGGGGAGCACAGATACGCAGTATTTT	CASSLGLRGSTDTQYF
TRBV21-1	TRBJ1-6	NA	NA	TGTGCCAGCAGCAAAGTCGATCGCGGGACAGGGGTAGGTCTTTCCCTCCACTTT	CASSKVDRGTGVGLSLHF
TRBV9	TRBJ1-1	TRBD1	NA	TGTGCCAGCAGCGTAGGGGGACAGGGAATAGGAGGAACTGAAGCTTTCTTT	CASSVGGQGIGGTEAFF
TRBV24-1	TRBJ2-5	NA	once	TGTGCCACCAGTGAGCTACTTGGGACCCAGTACTTC	CATSELLGTQYF
TRBV30	TRBJ2-7	TRBD1	many	TGTGCCTGGAGTCGACAGGGGTACGAGCAGTACTTC	CAWSRQGYEQYF
TRBV28	TRBJ1-2	NA	NA	TGTGCCAGCAGTTTACCGGGGGCAGGGAGGGTAGATGGCTACACCTTC	CASSLPGAGRVDGYTF
TRBV5-1	TRBJ2-3	TRBD1	NA	TGCGCCAGCAGCTGGACGGCAGGGGAACAGGGGGATACGCAGTATTTT	CASSWTAGEQGDTQYF
TRBV5-4	TRBJ1-2	NA	once	TGTGCCAGCAGCTTGGACAGGGTTGGTCGTGGCTACACCTTC	CASSLDRVGRGYTF
TRBV2	TRBJ1-1	TRBD1	NA	TGTGCCAGCCGGAAGAGGGACAGGTTTGAAGCTTTCTTT	CASRKRDRFEAFF
TRBV6-5	TRBJ1-2	NA	NA	TGTGCCAGCATCCTACATTTCCGACAGGCTGGCTACACCTTC	CASILHFRQAGYTF
TRBV6-5	TRBJ1-2	NA	NA	TGTGCCAGCAGTTACTCTTTCCCGGACAGAGACTATGGCTACACCTTC	CASSYSFPDRDYGYTF
TRBV7-3	TRBJ1-2	TRBD1	NA	TGTGCCAGCAGCTCCCGACAGGGTCTAGGTGGCTACACCTTC	CASSSRQGLGGYTF
TRBV9	TRBJ1-2	TRBD1	NA	TGTGCCAGCTCCCTCACCGGGACAGGGAATAACTATGGCTACACCTTC	CASSLTGTGNNYGYTF
TRBV5-1	TRBJ2-5	TRBD1	NA	TGCGCCAGCAGCCCATCAGTAACCGGGACAGAAGAGACCCAGTACTTC	CASSPSVTGTEETQYF
TRBV7-2	TRBJ2-1	NA	NA	TGTGCCAGCAGCCTGGGGCCAGGGGCCTACAATGAGCAGTTCTTC	CASSLGPGAYNEQFF
TRBV19	TRBJ2-1	TRBD2	NA	TGTGCCAGTAGTGCGGGACTAGTGAACAATGAGCAGTTCTTC	CASSAGLVNNEQFF
TRBV7-8	TRBJ1-1	NA	NA	TGTGCCAGCAGCTCTCAGGGTTGGGACACTGAAGCTTTCTTT	CASSSQGWDTEAFF
TRBV13	TRBJ2-1	TRBD2	few	TGTGCCAGCAGCTCAAACAACAGGTTCGCTAGCGGGGGGCAGTACAATGAGCAGTTCTTC	CASSSNNRFASGGQYNEQFF
TRBV27	TRBJ1-1	TRBD1	NA	TGTGCCAGCAGTTTAGCGACGACAGGGGATACTGAAGCTTTCTTT	CASSLATTGDTEAFF
TRBV11-1	TRBJ1-1	NA	NA	TGTGCCAGCAGCGCGGACAGTGCGACTGAAGCTTTCTTT	CASSADSATEAFF
TRBV18	TRBJ2-4	NA	once	TGTGCCAGCTCCCTCGGGGTTGGCCTCCCAAACATTCAGTACTTC	CASSLGVGLPNIQYF
TRBV2	TRBJ1-2	NA	NA	TGTGCCAGCAGTGCCGGGGGGCGGTTCGGTGGCTACACCTTC	CASSAGGRFGGYTF
TRBV27	TRBJ1-4	NA	NA	TGTGCCAGCAGTGTTCCCGGGGGGAAACTGTTTTTT	CASSVPGGKLFF
TRBV5-1	TRBJ2-7	TRBD1	NA	TGCGCCAGCAGCGAGGGACAGGGCGGACACGAGCAGTACTTC	CASSEGQGGHEQYF
TRBV2	TRBJ2-7	NA	NA	TGTGCCAGCAGCAGGGGTACCTACGAGCAGTACTTC	CASSRGTYEQYF
TRBV2	TRBJ2-3	NA	NA	TGTGCCAGCAGTTCCCAGGACTACCCCCAAGATACGCAGTATTTT	CASSSQDYPQDTQYF
TRBV5-1	TRBJ2-2	NA	NA	TGCGCCAGCAGCTTACAGGCCGGGGAGCTGTTTTTT	CASSLQAGELFF
TRBV19	TRBJ2-1	TRBD1	NA	TGTGCCAGTAGTACGTCGGACAGGGTTAACGAGCAGTTCTTC	CASSTSDRVNEQFF
TRBV6-6	TRBJ1-5	TRBD1	NA	TGTGCCAGCAGATCCGGACAGGGTGGCAATCAGCCCCAGCATTTT	CASRSGQGGNQPQHF
TRBV16	TRBJ1-5	NA	NA	TGTGCCAGCAGCCAACAGACTGGCAATCAGCCCCAGCATTTT	CASSQQTGNQPQHF
TRBV3-1/TRBV3-2	TRBJ2-2	NA	NA	TGTGCCAGCAGCCCCGAGGGATCTCCGAACACCGGGGAGCTGTTTTTT	CASSPEGSPNTGELFF
TRBV7-6	TRBJ2-7	NA	NA	TGTGCCAGCAGCTTAGTTGGTACAGGGACGGGCGAGCAGTACTTC	CASSLVGTGTGEQYF
TRBV19	TRBJ2-2	TRBD2	NA	TGTGCCAGTAGTATGACTAGCGGGGGGACCGGGGAGCTGTTTTTT	CASSMTSGGTGELFF